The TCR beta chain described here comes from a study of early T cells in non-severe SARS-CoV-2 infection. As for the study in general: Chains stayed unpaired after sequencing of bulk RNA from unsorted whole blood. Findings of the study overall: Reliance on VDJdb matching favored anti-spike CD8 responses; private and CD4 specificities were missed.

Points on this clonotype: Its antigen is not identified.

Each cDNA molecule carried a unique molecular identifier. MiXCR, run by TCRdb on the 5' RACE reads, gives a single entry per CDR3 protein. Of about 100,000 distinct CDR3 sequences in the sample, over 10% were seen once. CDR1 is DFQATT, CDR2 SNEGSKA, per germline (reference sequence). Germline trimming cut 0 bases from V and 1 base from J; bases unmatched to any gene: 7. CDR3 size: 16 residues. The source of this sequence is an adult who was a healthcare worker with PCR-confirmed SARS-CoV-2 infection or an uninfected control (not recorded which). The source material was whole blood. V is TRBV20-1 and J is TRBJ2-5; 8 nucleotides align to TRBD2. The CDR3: CSARDVVAGFQETQYF. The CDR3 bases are TGCAGTGCTAGAGATGTGGTAGCGGGGTTCCAAGAGACCCAGTACTTC.